The clone carrying this T cell receptor (beta chain) was counted at least ten times. Its antigen is currently unknown. Per the germline V gene, CDR1 is MDHEN and CDR2 is SYDVKM. The germline V and J ends were trimmed by 3 bases and 5 bases, with 11 bases remaining between them. This CDR3 contains 13 residues. TCR beta CDR3 regions were amplified from RNA. The HTBI set primed first-round TCR CDR3 RT-PCR. A single record per CDR3 protein comes from TCRdb applying MiXCR to the multiplex PCR reads. Of roughly 560,000 distinct CDR3 sequences listed, roughly 14% are singletons. This entry is derived from a study of T cells in Graves' hyperthyroidism and ophthalmopathy. Study-level results: Most thyroid clonotypes that were expanded above 0.001 also turned up in blood.

The sequenced sample was blood. This sequence joins TRBV28 and TRBJ2-7; TRBD1 or TRBD2 may be the D gene (5 bases each). The clonotype comes from a woman aged 40 to 50 with Graves' ophthalmopathy. The CDR3 sequence is CASSFSVGDEQYF. The CDR3 DNA follows: TGTGCCAGCAGTTTTAGCGTGGGGGACGAGCAGTACTTC. Together with reference TRBV28 and TRBJ2-7, the CDR3 gives the full variable domain: DVKVTQSSRYLVKRTGEKVFLECVQDMDHENMFWYRQDPGLGLRLIYFSYDVKMKEKGDIPEGYSVSREKKERFSLILESASTNQTSMYLCASSFSVGDEQYFGPGTRLTVT.